What follows are 24 T cell receptor beta chains derived from one specimen sequenced in a study of T cells in Graves' hyperthyroidism and ophthalmopathy. Researchers took RNA transcripts and amplified the TCR beta CDR3 regions from them. Using the HTBI primer set, a first-round RT-PCR was run on the TCR CDR3. TCRdb reanalysed the multiplex PCR reads using MiXCR and keeps one entry per CDR3 protein. The table has some 300,000 distinct CDR3 sequences, roughly 20% seen once. Source material: blood. The source is a middle-aged man with Graves' ophthalmopathy.

This clonotype was counted many times. The V gene is TRBV10-3, the J gene TRBJ2-7, with TRBD1 matching 7 bases. The CDR3 sequence is 14 residues long. The J segment lost 2 bases and the V segment lost 4 bases, leaving 5 bases of the junction unmatched. CDR1 ENHRY and CDR2 SYGVKD come from the germline V gene. The CDR3 nucleotides read TGTGCCATCAGTGTAAGTCAGGGGGCCTACGAGCAGTACTTC. Amino acids: CAISVSQGAYEQYF.

This clonotype was detected a few times. The CDR3 loop is CASRSFKSDEKLFF. The CDR3 DNA reads TGTGCCAGCAGAAGTTTTAAATCGGATGAAAAACTGTTTTTT. The chain joins TRBV7-9 to TRBJ1-4; no clear D gene. Looked up from germline, CDR1 is SEHNR and CDR2 is FQNEAQ (reference sequence). This CDR3 has 14 residues. V gave up 6 bases and J gave up 6 bases, with 14 bases separating them.

This clonotype was recorded a few times. The chain links TRBV7-2 to TRBJ2-3; D may correspond to TRBD1 or TRBD2 (6 bases each). Trimming cost V 5 bases and J 3 bases, with 15 bases left between them. This CDR3 region has 15 residues. The germline gives CDR1 SGHTA, CDR2 FQGNSA. Here the CDR3 reads CASSADGGWTDTQYF. The CDR3 coding sequence is TGTGCCAGCAGCGCCGACGGGGGCTGGACAGATACGCAGTATTTT.

This clonotype was picked up a small number of times. The V and J genes are TRBV6-1 and TRBJ2-7, with 11 nucleotides matching TRBD2. Trimming removed 4 bases from V and 6 bases from J; junction bases left unmatched: 5. Germline values: CDR1 MNHNS, CDR2 SASEGT. This CDR3 contains 14 residues. The CDR3 nucleotides read TGTGCCAGCAGTGGGACTAGCGGGTCCGGCGAGCAGTACTTC. Translation gives CASSGTSGSGEQYF.

This clonotype was observed many times. The chain carries TRBV30 and TRBJ2-7; D gene unclear. The germline CDR1 and CDR2 sequences are GTSNPN and SVGIG (reference sequence). The CDR3 length is 12 residues. V gave up 2 bases and J gave up 3 bases, with 8 bases separating them. The CDR3 loop is CAWSKTNYEQYF. The CDR3 nucleotides read TGTGCCTGGAGTAAAACTAACTACGAGCAGTACTTC. Using reference TRBV30 and TRBJ2-7 for the parts outside the CDR3, the full variable domain is SQTIHQWPATLVQPVGSPLSLECTVEGTSNPNLYWYRQAAGRGLQLLFYSVGIGQISSEVPQNLSASRPQDRQFILSSKKLLLSDSGFYLCAWSKTNYEQYFGPGTRLTVT.

A few counts support this clonotype. The genes are TRBV4-2 and TRBJ2-6; D may be TRBD2 (7 bases). The CDR3 runs to 17 residues. V was trimmed by 1 base and J by 2 bases, leaving 12 bases between them. Germline V gives CDR1 LGHNA, CDR2 YNFKEQ. The CDR3 spells CASSQGGGLTGANVLTF. CDR3 in DNA: TGTGCCAGCAGCCAAGGGGGGGGGCTAACTGGGGCCAACGTCCTGACTTTC.

This clonotype came up many times. The rearrangement links TRBV5-1 to TRBJ1-2; no clear D gene. This CDR3 is 14 amino acids long. Per the germline V gene, CDR1 is SGHRS and CDR2 is YFSETQ. V was cut by 0 bases and J by 8 bases, with 14 bases left in between. CDR3 region: CASSLAGATSGYTF. Here the CDR3 DNA reads TGCGCCAGCAGCTTGGCCGGCGCCACATCGGGCTACACCTTC. The complete variable domain, with remaining parts taken from reference TRBV5-1 and TRBJ1-2, reads KAGVTQTPRYLIKTRGQQVTLSCSPISGHRSVSWYQQTPGQGLQFLFEYFSETQRNKGNFPGRFSGRQFSNSRSEMNVSTLELGDSALYLCASSLAGATSGYTFGSGTRLTVV.

This clonotype was counted ten times or more. The chain joins TRBV28 to TRBJ2-1; 8 nucleotides line up with TRBD2. The CDR3 has 17 amino acids. With 4 bases clipped from V and 6 bases from J, the junction kept 14 bases outside the gene matches. Germline loops: CDR1 MDHEN, CDR2 SYDVKM. The CDR3 is CASSSVVGTRASNEQFF. CDR3 nucleotides: TGTGCCAGCAGTTCGGTTGTTGGGACTAGGGCCAGCAATGAGCAGTTCTTC.

This clonotype was detected many times. The CDR3 nucleotides read TGTGCCAGCAGTCCGACTAGCGGGAGCCTCTTGAACACCGGGGAGCTGTTTTTT. As protein: CASSPTSGSLLNTGELFF. The J gene is TRBJ2-2, the V gene TRBV12-3 or TRBV12-4, with 12 nucleotides matching TRBD2. This CDR3 comprises 18 residues. V lost 5 bases to trimming and J lost 1 base; unmatched junction nucleotides: 8.

This clonotype was picked up a small number of times. CDR3 in DNA: TGTGCCACCAGCAGAGTCAGGATGAACGGGCAGTTCTTC. It codes for CATSRVRMNGQFF. J is TRBJ2-1 and V is TRBV15, with D unresolved. CDR1 and CDR2 from the germline V gene are LNHNV and YYDKDF (reference sequence). The ends were cut back, 1 base at V and 12 bases at J, with 13 bases in the middle. The length of the CDR3 is 13 residues.

Ten or more counts support this clonotype. J is TRBJ1-5 and V is TRBV6-1, with TRBD1 identical over 7 bases. The V segment lost 6 bases and the J segment 3 bases; nucleotides outside the gene matches: 8. Germline CDR1 reads MNHNS; CDR2 reads SASEGT. This CDR3 is built from 15 residues. DNA for the CDR3: TGTGCCAGCAGGAGGACAGGCCAGCCCAATCAGCCCCAGCATTTT. Translation gives CASRRTGQPNQPQHF.

The chain is built from TRBV7-9 and TRBJ2-1; perhaps TRBD1 as D (6 bases). The CDR3 contains 17 residues. Deletions cut 5 bases from V and 7 bases from J, with 24 bases between. CDR1 is SEHNR and CDR2 is FQNEAQ in the germline V gene (reference sequence). The CDR3 spells CASSPIRGTERGNEQFF. CDR3 nucleotide sequence: TGTGCCAGCAGCCCCATTCGAGGTACCGAGAGGGGGAATGAGCAGTTCTTC.

The chain links TRBV19 to TRBJ1-5; D call uncertain. This CDR3 has 16 residues. Trimming removed 3 bases at V and 5 bases at J, with 17 bases between. Germline CDR1 LNHDA, CDR2 SQIVND (reference sequence). In DNA, the CDR3 is TGTGCCAGTAGTATCTCGGTGGGAAGGGTCGATCAGCCCCAGCATTTT. Protein sequence: CASSISVGRVDQPQHF.

The gene calls are TRBV7-2 and TRBJ2-7; TRBD2 matches 7 bases. Germline V CDR1 and CDR2: SGHTA, FQGNSA. The J segment lost 6 bases and the V segment lost 7 bases, leaving 21 bases of the junction unmatched. CDR3 length: 17 residues. CDR3 sequence: CASNGGGSSAPSREQYF. CDR3 DNA sequence: TGTGCCAGCAACGGCGGCGGGAGTAGCGCCCCCTCCCGCGAGCAGTACTTC.

This clonotype was seen ten or more times. J is TRBJ2-7 and V is TRBV28; 7 nucleotides align to TRBD1. J was trimmed by 3 bases and V by 4 bases; bases with no gene match: 15. Germline CDR1 and CDR2: MDHEN and SYDVKM. CDR3 length: 17 amino acids. CDR3 region: CASSSERGQIAVYEQYF. The CDR3 DNA is TGTGCCAGCAGTTCGGAAAGGGGGCAGATCGCTGTCTACGAGCAGTACTTC.

This clonotype was seen ten or more times. The V and J genes are TRBV7-2 and TRBJ2-7; D may correspond to TRBD1 or TRBD2 (5 bases each). The CDR3 totals 13 residues. CDR1 is SGHTA and CDR2 is FQGNSA in the germline V gene. Trimming removed 1 base from V and 3 bases from J, with 7 bases in between. This CDR3 is CASSLGDHYEQYF. The CDR3 nucleotides read TGTGCCAGCAGCTTAGGGGACCACTACGAGCAGTACTTC.

The chain has TRBV27 and TRBJ2-7, with TRBD1 identical over 7 bases. Germline trimming cut 0 bases from V and 1 base from J; bases unmatched to any gene: 6. This CDR3 is 16 amino acids long. Germline lookup yields CDR1 MNHEY and CDR2 SMNVEV (reference sequence). CDR3 nucleotide sequence: TGTGCCAGCAGTTTATCCCGGGACAGCCAGTCCTACGAGCAGTACTTC. Its protein is CASSLSRDSQSYEQYF.

This clonotype was observed a single time. The chain carries TRBV19 and TRBJ2-2, with TRBD2 matching 7 bases. Trimming took 7 bases from V and 2 from J; bases not matched to a gene: 4. CDR3 size: 14 residues. CDR1 is LNHDA, CDR2 SQIVND, per germline (reference sequence). CDR3 in DNA: TGTGCCAGTAAGGCGGGAGTTAACACCGGGGAGCTGTTTTTT. It translates to CASKAGVNTGELFF.

This clonotype turned up a few times. The rearrangement links TRBV20-1 to TRBJ2-1, with unresolved D. The length of the CDR3 is 15 residues. Germline V lookup: CDR1 DFQATT, CDR2 SNEGSKA (reference sequence). The ends were cut back, 3 bases at V and 4 bases at J, with 16 bases in the middle. This chain's CDR3 is CSARVSAAQYNEQFF. For the CDR3, the DNA is TGCAGTGCTAGGGTCTCGGCGGCGCAATACAATGAGCAGTTCTTC.

This clonotype was seen ten or more times. The chain is built from TRBV28 and TRBJ2-5, with D maybe TRBD2 (6 bases). Germline-derived CDR1 and CDR2 are MDHEN and SYDVKM. V gave up 3 bases and J gave up 4 bases, with 18 bases separating them. The CDR3 totals 16 residues. The CDR3 bases are TGTGCCAGCAGTTTTGGAGGGAGAACAGCGGGAGAGACCCAGTACTTC. Its translation: CASSFGGRTAGETQYF.

Many counts were recorded for this clonotype. This chain connects TRBV20-1 to TRBJ1-5; D is uncertain. The CDR3 totals 12 residues. Germline V gene lookup returns CDR1 DFQATT and CDR2 SNEGSKA (reference sequence). Trimming cost V 7 bases and J 4 bases, with 11 bases left between them. The CDR3 spells CSVEGGNQPQHF. Here the CDR3 DNA reads TGCAGTGTCGAGGGTGGTAATCAGCCCCAGCATTTT.

This clonotype was counted only a few times. The chain employs TRBV7-9 and TRBJ1-3, with D possibly TRBD1 on 5 matching bases. There are 17 residues in the CDR3. Germline V CDR1 and CDR2: SEHNR, FQNEAQ (reference sequence). V lost 2 bases to trimming and J lost 0 bases, with 14 bases between them. The CDR3 DNA reads TGTGCCAGCAGCTTACTTCCCCCTACAGGCTCTGGAAACACCATATATTTT. Protein sequence: CASSLLPPTGSGNTIYF.

This clonotype was recorded many times. The rearrangement joins TRBV5-1 to TRBJ1-1; D is uncertain. CDR3 length: 14 residues. The V end lost 4 bases, the J end lost 1 base, and 11 bases lay between the germline ends. The germline CDR1 and CDR2 sequences are SGHRS and YFSETQ. The chain's CDR3 is CASSLLPTNTEAFF. CDR3 sequence (DNA): TGCGCCAGCAGCCTACTCCCCACGAACACTGAAGCTTTCTTT.

This clonotype was counted a few times. The chain combines TRBV19 with TRBJ1-5; 7 positions agree with TRBD1. Germline loops: CDR1 LNHDA, CDR2 SQIVND (reference sequence). Trimming cost V 7 bases and J 2 bases; bases outside gene matches: 5. CDR3 length equals 14 residues. The CDR3 is CASKDRVGNQPQHF. Here the CDR3 DNA reads TGTGCCAGTAAAGACAGGGTGGGCAATCAGCCCCAGCATTTT.